These 19 T cell receptor beta chains were sequenced from one sample in a study of a mutant IDH1 vaccine in newly diagnosed glioma. Assay: immunoSEQ multiplex PCR; the TCRdb copy retains only in-frame clones and omits some. The sample consists of around 37,000 clones, about nine tenths of them appearing once. Regarding time point: baseline, week 1 (first vaccination visit). Treatment defined: pre-vaccination baseline after standard-of-care therapy. The source material was PBMCs, sampled from a glioma patient treated with radiotherapy, temozolomide or both. These receptors originate from a man aged 18 to 29 with glioma.

The gene calls are TRBV25-1 and TRBJ2-5; no clear D. The germline V and J ends were trimmed by 4 bases and 5 bases, with 8 bases remaining between them. The CDR3 has 12 residues. The germline V gene encodes CDR1 MGHDK and CDR2 SYGVNS. The CDR3 DNA sequence: TGTGCCAGCAGTGCGTCCCCGGAGACCCAGTACTTC. Translating gives CASSASPETQYF. The variable domain in full, completed from reference TRBV25-1 and TRBJ2-5, reads EADIYQTPRYLVIGTGKKITLECSQTMGHDKMYWYQQDPGMELHLIHYSYGVNSTEKGDLSSESTVSRIRTEHFPLTLESARPSHTSQYLCASSASPETQYFGPGTRLLVL.

The chain is built from TRBV27 and TRBJ1-6; D not resolved. Trimming took off 7 bases at V and 4 bases at J, with 14 bases between the two ends. From germline, CDR1 is MNHEY and CDR2 SMNVEV (reference sequence). This CDR3 region has 15 residues. Written as DNA, the CDR3 is TGTGCCAGCACCCTGGGGAGCGCATATAATTCACCCCTCCACTTT. Its protein product is CASTLGSAYNSPLHF.

The chain carries TRBV9 and TRBJ2-1; D possibly corresponds to TRBD2 (6 bases). The V end lost 4 bases, the J end lost 4 bases, and 21 bases lay between the germline ends. The CDR3 runs 17 residues. Germline V gene lookup returns CDR1 SGDLS and CDR2 YYNGEE. The CDR3 bases are TGTGCCAGCAGCCCAACCCGGGGAGAGGGAGGATACAATGAGCAGTTCTTC. Its translation is CASSPTRGEGGYNEQFF.

The chain combines TRBV30 with TRBJ2-7; no definite D call. Germline V gene lookup returns CDR1 GTSNPN and CDR2 SVGIG (reference sequence). Between the trimmed V and J ends, which lost 2 bases and 2 bases, there was a span of 19 bases. This CDR3 spans 16 amino acids. CDR3 in DNA: TGTGCCTGGAGTTCACAGCACAATCTTCTGACCTACGAGCAGTACTTC. Translated, it gives CAWSSQHNLLTYEQYF.

This chain uses TRBV28 with TRBJ1-3; D remains ambiguous. V gave up 3 bases and J gave up 4 bases, with 7 bases separating them. The CDR3 runs 13 residues. Germline V gives CDR1 MDHEN, CDR2 SYDVKM. CDR3 amino acids: CASSLPTGNTIYF. In DNA, the CDR3 is TGTGCCAGCAGTTTGCCTACAGGAAACACCATATATTTT.

The rearrangement links TRBV5-6 to TRBJ2-3, with no clear D. Germline CDR1 is SGHDT and CDR2 is YYEEEE. This CDR3 spans 15 amino acids. V lost 0 bases to trimming and J lost 1 base, with 9 bases between them. CDR3 loop: CASSLDQTGTDTQYF. The CDR3 nucleotides are TGTGCCAGCAGCTTGGACCAAACCGGCACAGATACGCAGTATTTT.

The chain links TRBV7-2 to TRBJ2-3; D is undetermined. This CDR3 is built from 15 residues. The germline V and J ends were trimmed by 3 bases and 3 bases, with 13 bases remaining between them. Looked up from germline, CDR1 is SGHTA and CDR2 is FQGNSA. CDR3 in amino acids: CASSLGQTKTDTQYF. The CDR3 region has the DNA TGTGCCAGCAGCTTGGGCCAGACGAAGACAGATACGCAGTATTTT.

This chain links TRBV7-6 with TRBJ2-3; D assignment may be TRBD1 or TRBD2 (5 bases each). This CDR3 spans 14 amino acids. With 5 bases removed from V and 5 bases from J, the gap between germline ends came to 14 bases. Germline values: CDR1 SGHVS, CDR2 FNYEAQ. The CDR3 DNA is TGTGCCAGCAGCCCGCCGGGGCAGGTAGATACGCAGTATTTT. Protein: CASSPPGQVDTQYF.

This chain uses TRBV4-2 with TRBJ1-4; D is uncertain. Germline V gene sequence: CDR1 LGHNA, CDR2 YNFKEQ. V lost 1 base, J lost 0 bases, and 6 bases lay in between. The CDR3 has 15 amino acids. CDR3 region: CASSQGSATNEKLFF. The DNA for the CDR3 is TGTGCCAGCAGCCAAGGGAGCGCAACTAATGAAAAACTGTTTTTT.

Comments on this clone: Different DNA sequences within this sample yield the same CDR3. V usage is TRBV7-2 and J usage is TRBJ1-1; D is unresolved. V shed 5 bases and J shed 1 base, with 8 bases lying between them. The CDR3 spans 13 residues. Germline loops: CDR1 SGHTA, CDR2 FQGNSA. The CDR3 region has the DNA TGTGCCAGCAGCCGCGACCAGAACACTGAAGCTTTCTTT. It yields the protein CASSRDQNTEAFF. Based on the CDR3 plus reference TRBV7-2 and TRBJ1-1, the full variable domain is GAGVSQSPSNKVTEKGKDVELRCDPISGHTALYWYRQSLGQGLEFLIYFQGNSAPDKSGLPSDRFSAERTGGSVSTLTIQRTQQEDSAVYLCASSRDQNTEAFFGQGTRLTVV.

This sequence joins TRBV29-1 and TRBJ2-1; 9 nucleotides agree with TRBD2. The CDR3 runs 15 residues. Germline V gives CDR1 SQVTM, CDR2 ANQGSEA. The J segment lost 3 bases and the V segment lost 2 bases, leaving 5 bases of the junction unmatched. CDR3 protein: CSVERGTSRYNEQFF. DNA for the CDR3: TGCAGCGTTGAAAGGGGGACTAGCCGCTACAATGAGCAGTTCTTC.

This chain links TRBV6-1 with TRBJ1-1; D not resolved. There are 14 residues in the CDR3. Germline CDR1 and CDR2: MNHNS and SASEGT. V lost 6 bases, J lost 0 bases, and 11 bases lay in between. CDR3 sequence (DNA): TGTGCCAGCAGGTCGACTACTCTGAACACTGAAGCTTTCTTT. Translating it yields CASRSTTLNTEAFF.

V is TRBV27 and J is TRBJ2-7, with a tentative D call TRBD2 (6 bases). The CDR3 consists of 13 residues. The V end was cut by 4 bases, the J end by 3 bases, with 10 bases between. CDR1 is MNHEY, CDR2 SMNVEV, per germline (reference sequence). The CDR3 loop is CASSSGLDYEQYF. Written as DNA, the CDR3 is TGTGCCAGCAGTTCGGGACTCGACTACGAGCAGTACTTC.

The gene calls are TRBV29-1 and TRBJ2-1; D gene uncertain. Trimming took off 0 bases at V and 0 bases at J, with 9 bases between the two ends. The CDR3 is made up of 15 amino acids. CDR1 is SQVTM, CDR2 ANQGSEA, per germline. The CDR3 here is CSVEEGFSSYNEQFF. CDR3 DNA sequence: TGCAGCGTTGAAGAGGGTTTCAGCTCCTACAATGAGCAGTTCTTC.

The chain employs TRBV6-5 and TRBJ2-7, with D uncertain. The CDR3 loop spans 13 amino acids. Trimming removed 6 bases at V and 1 base at J, with 10 bases between. CDR1 is MNHEY, CDR2 SVGAGI, per germline. CDR3 region: CASSPAVSYEQYF. The CDR3 region has the DNA TGTGCCAGCAGCCCCGCGGTTTCCTACGAGCAGTACTTC.

The chain joins TRBV27 to TRBJ1-6; TRBD1 aligns across 9 bases. V was clipped by 6 bases and J by 6 bases; unmatched bases: 6. The CDR3 is made up of 15 amino acids. Germline V gene data show CDR1 as MNHEY and CDR2 as SMNVEV (reference sequence). The CDR3 loop is CASSGQGQGNSPLHF. Written as DNA, the CDR3 is TGTGCCAGCAGCGGACAGGGGCAAGGTAATTCACCCCTCCACTTT.

This clone was detected a few times. The chain uses TRBV10-2 and TRBJ1-1; possible D gene TRBD1, 6 bases. V was trimmed by 6 bases and J by 2 bases, leaving 10 bases between them. Germline V gene sequence: CDR1 WSHSY, CDR2 SAAADI. This CDR3 spans 13 amino acids. The CDR3 DNA reads TGCGCCAGCAGGAGGGGGGGAAACACTGAAGCTTTCTTT. Translation: CASRRGGNTEAFF.

The chain employs TRBV2 and TRBJ2-7, with a weak D call TRBD2 (5 bases). CDR1 and CDR2 from the germline V gene are SNHLY and FYNNEI. CDR3 length: 14 amino acids. Trimming pared 6 bases from V and 0 bases from J, leaving 12 bases between. The CDR3 sequence is CASRTTRPSYEQYF. The DNA for the CDR3 is TGTGCCAGCAGGACTACCCGACCCTCCTACGAGCAGTACTTC.

The chain links TRBV7-9 to TRBJ2-5, with 7 bases identical to TRBD1. From germline, CDR1 is SEHNR and CDR2 FQNEAQ (reference sequence). This CDR3 spans 14 amino acids. V dropped 0 bases and J dropped 4; count of bases not matched to a gene: 2. CDR3 in amino acids: CASSLATGVETQYF. CDR3 DNA sequence: TGTGCCAGCAGCTTAGCAACAGGGGTAGAGACCCAGTACTTC.